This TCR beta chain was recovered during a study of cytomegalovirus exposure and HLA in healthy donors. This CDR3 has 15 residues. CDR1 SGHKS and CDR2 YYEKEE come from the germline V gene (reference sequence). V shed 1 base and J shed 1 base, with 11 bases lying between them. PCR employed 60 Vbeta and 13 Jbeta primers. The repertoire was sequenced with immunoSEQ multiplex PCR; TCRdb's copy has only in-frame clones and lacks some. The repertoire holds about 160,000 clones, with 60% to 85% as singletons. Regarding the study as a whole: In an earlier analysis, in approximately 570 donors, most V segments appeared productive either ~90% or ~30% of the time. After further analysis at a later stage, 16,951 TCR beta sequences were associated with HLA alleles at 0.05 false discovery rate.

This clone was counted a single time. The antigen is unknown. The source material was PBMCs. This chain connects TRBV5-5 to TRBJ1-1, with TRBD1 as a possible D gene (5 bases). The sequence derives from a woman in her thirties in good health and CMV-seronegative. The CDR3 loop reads CASSLFRQTNTEAFF. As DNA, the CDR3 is TGTGCCAGCAGCTTGTTTCGACAGACGAACACTGAAGCTTTCTTT.